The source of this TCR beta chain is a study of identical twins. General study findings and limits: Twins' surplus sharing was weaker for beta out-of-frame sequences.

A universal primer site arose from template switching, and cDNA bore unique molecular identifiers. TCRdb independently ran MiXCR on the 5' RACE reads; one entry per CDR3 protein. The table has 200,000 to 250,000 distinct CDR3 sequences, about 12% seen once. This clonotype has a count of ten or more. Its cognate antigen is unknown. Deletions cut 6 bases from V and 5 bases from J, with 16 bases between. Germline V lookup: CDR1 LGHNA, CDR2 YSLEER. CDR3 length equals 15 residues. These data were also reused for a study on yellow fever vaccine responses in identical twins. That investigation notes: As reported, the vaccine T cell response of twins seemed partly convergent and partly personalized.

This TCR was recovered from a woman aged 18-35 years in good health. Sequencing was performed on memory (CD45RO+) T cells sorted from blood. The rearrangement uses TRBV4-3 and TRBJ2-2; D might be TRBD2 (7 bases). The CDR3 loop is CASSPLGGRTGELFF. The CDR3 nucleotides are TGCGCCAGCAGTCCCCTCGGGGGGCGGACCGGGGAGCTGTTTTTT.